This section outlines one T cell receptor beta chain sequence together with its context. The antigen remains undetermined. Primers for the PCR totalled 60 Vbeta and 13 Jbeta. Profiling relied on immunoSEQ multiplex PCR, and the TCRdb table lists in-frame clones only, not all of them. The repertoire consists of approximately 73,000 clones, with under 85% occurring once and the leading ten covering 22%. The CDR3 contains 16 residues. Trimming cost V 8 bases and J 0 bases, with 19 bases left between them. CDR1 is MRHNA and CDR2 is SNTAGT in the germline V gene. This entry is derived from a study of cytomegalovirus exposure and HLA in healthy donors. Study-wide results and caveats: The likely explanation for a cluster of highly shared sequence variants was sequencing artifact. Both high specificity and high sensitivity reportedly marked the classifier's diagnosis of cytomegalovirus status.

The TCR originated in a woman aged 40 to 50 in good health and CMV-seropositive. Source material: PBMCs. The J gene is TRBJ1-1, the V gene TRBV6-4, with a tentative D call TRBD1 (6 bases). The CDR3 nucleotides read TGTGCCAGCGTTCGCAGGGGTCCAAAAATGAACACTGAAGCTTTCTTT. This codes for CASVRRGPKMNTEAFF.